This T cell receptor (beta chain) was profiled in a study of radiotherapy plus CTLA-4 blockade in lung cancer. Whole-study findings and limits: Response, reportedly, was best predicted by interferon-beta along with early blood T cell clone dynamics. TCR clones of tumor origin grew in blood after radiotherapy plus ipilimumab.

Data came from immunoSEQ multiplex PCR; TCRdb stores just in-frame clones and leaves some out. The table records tens of thousands of clones, over 75% of them present only once. Notes on this clone: Its target is unknown.

Those patients who had chemo-refractory metastatic non-small-cell lung cancer were given focal radiation along with CTLA-4 blockade through ipilimumab. The CDR3 consists of 14 residues. J was trimmed by 5 bases and V by 0 bases; bases with no gene match: 3. Germline V gene data show CDR1 as SGHDN and CDR2 as FVKESK. Specimen: peripheral blood, collected from a patient treated with radiotherapy plus ipilimumab. This rearrangement joins TRBV14 to TRBJ1-2; 7 bases fit TRBD1. The clonotype was recovered from a human donor with non-small cell lung cancer who had a complete response to radiotherapy plus ipilimumab. The CDR3 DNA reads as TGTGCCAGCAGCCAAGATCCAGGGGGATATGGCTACACCTTC. It translates to CASSQDPGGYGYTF.